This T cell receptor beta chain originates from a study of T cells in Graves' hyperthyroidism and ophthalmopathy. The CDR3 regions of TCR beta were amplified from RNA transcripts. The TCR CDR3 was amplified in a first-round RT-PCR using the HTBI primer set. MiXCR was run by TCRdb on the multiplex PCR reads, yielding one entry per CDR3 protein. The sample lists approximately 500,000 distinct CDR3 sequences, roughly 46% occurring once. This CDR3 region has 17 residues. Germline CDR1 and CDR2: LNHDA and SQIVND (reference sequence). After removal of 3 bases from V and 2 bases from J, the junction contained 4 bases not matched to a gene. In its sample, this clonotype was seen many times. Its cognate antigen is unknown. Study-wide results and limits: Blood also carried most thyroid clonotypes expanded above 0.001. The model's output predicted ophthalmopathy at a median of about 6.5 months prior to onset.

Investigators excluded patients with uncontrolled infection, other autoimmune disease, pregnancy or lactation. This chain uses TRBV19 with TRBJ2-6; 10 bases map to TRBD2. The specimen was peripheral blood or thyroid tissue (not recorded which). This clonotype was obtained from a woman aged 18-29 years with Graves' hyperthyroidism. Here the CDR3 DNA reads TGTGCCAGTAGTATCGGAGCGGGAGGGGCTGGGGCCAACGTCCTGACTTTC. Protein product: CASSIGAGGAGANVLTF. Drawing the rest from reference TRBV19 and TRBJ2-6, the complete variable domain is DGGITQSPKYLFRKEGQNVTLSCEQNLNHDAMYWYRQDPGQGLRLIYYSQIVNDFQKGDIAEGYSVSREKKESFPLTVTSAQKNPTAFYLCASSIGAGGAGANVLTFGAGSRLTVL.